This entry lists 3 T cell receptor beta chains sequenced from one sample in a study of OX40 agonist ivuxolimab in advanced cancers. Profiling relied on immunoSEQ multiplex PCR, and the TCRdb table lists in-frame clones only, not all of them. In the table there are tens of thousands of clones, around 90% of which are singletons. This sample comprised CD4+ or CD8+ T cells sorted from blood, obtained in a trial of the OX40 agonist ivuxolimab. Every receptor here comes from an adult with an advanced solid tumor such as melanoma, head and neck, liver or kidney cancer.

V gene TRBV14 combines with J gene TRBJ1-2, with no clear D. The CDR3 sequence is 12 residues long. V was clipped by 2 bases and J by 2 bases, with 3 bases between them. Germline V gene sequence: CDR1 SGHDN, CDR2 FVKESK. The CDR3 DNA is TGTGCCAGCAGCCAAAACAACTATGGCTACACCTTC. It encodes CASSQNNYGYTF.

The chain couples TRBV10-3 to TRBJ1-3; TRBD1 matches 9 bases. The V segment lost 11 bases and the J segment 0 bases; nucleotides outside the gene matches: 14. The CDR3 consists of 17 residues. CDR1 ENHRY and CDR2 SYGVKD come from the germline V gene. The CDR3 is CAATGGEVDRSGNTIYF. CDR3 nucleotide sequence: TGTGCCGCCACAGGGGGCGAGGTCGACCGCTCTGGAAACACCATATATTTT.

This clone showed up just a few times. V and J are TRBV7-8 and TRBJ1-5; 8 bases are shared with TRBD1. Looked up from germline, CDR1 is SGHVS and CDR2 is FQNEAQ. Trimming at V came to 4 bases and at J to 7 bases, leaving 3 bases not matched to a gene. The CDR3 is 13 residues long. The CDR3 DNA is TGTGCCAGCAGCTCAGGGGGCGTCCAGCCCCAGCATTTT. Residues: CASSSGGVQPQHF.